The clone carrying this TCR beta chain was picked up a small number of times. Germline lookup yields CDR1 MNHEY and CDR2 SMNVEV (reference sequence). The CDR3 is made up of 14 amino acids. V lost 3 bases to trimming and J lost 2 bases, with 9 bases between them. Only in-frame clones appear in the TCRdb table, and some are missing; sequencing was by immunoSEQ multiplex PCR. The table lists some 500,000 clones, over 75% of them singletons, with 1.8% in the top ten. This sample is part of a study of blood T cell repertoires in COVID-19. Cohorts were determined from participant-reported clinical history. The sample consisted of PBMCs or T cells enriched from blood (not recorded which). This receptor was identified in a woman between 40 and 55 years old who had recovered from COVID-19. The chain employs TRBV27 and TRBJ2-3; D is uncertain. CDR3 in amino acids: CASSFPGATDTQYF. Written as DNA, the CDR3 is TGTGCCAGCAGTTTCCCAGGCGCCACAGATACGCAGTATTTT.